Listed here are 24 T cell receptor beta chains from one sample, sequenced in a study of blood T cell repertoires in COVID-19 (dated by TCRdb to about 2020). Library generation was performed with the immunoSEQ multiplex PCR assay. TCRdb carries this immuneACCESS record with in-frame sequences only. Its versions omit some clonotypes, under half of them owing to an unresolved V gene in the studies checked, with the rest unexplained. In this sample the table shows nearly 110,000 clones, more than 70% of which occur a single time. The ten largest make up 4% to 6% of the sample. Sequenced material: peripheral blood. Receptor source: a man aged 35-49 years with active or convalescent COVID-19.

The chain recombines TRBV2 with TRBJ1-2, with TRBD1 identical over 7 bases. In germline, CDR1 is SNHLY, CDR2 FYNNEI. The CDR3 consists of 15 residues. The V segment lost 6 bases and the J segment 8 bases; nucleotides outside the gene matches: 15. The CDR3: CASSSGGTPPIGYTF. Here the CDR3 DNA reads TGTGCCAGCAGCTCAGGGGGGACTCCTCCTATCGGCTACACCTTC. Full variable domain (rest looked up from reference TRBV2 and TRBJ1-2): EPEVTQTPSHQVTQMGQEVILRCVPISNHLYFYWYRQILGQKVEFLVSFYNNEISEKSEIFDDQFSVERPDGSNFTLKIRSTKLEDSAMYFCASSSGGTPPIGYTFGSGTRLTVV.

V usage is TRBV12-3 or TRBV12-4 and J usage is TRBJ1-2; D gene unclear. V gave up 4 bases and J gave up 1 base, with 7 bases separating them. This CDR3 has 13 amino acids. The CDR3 region has the DNA TGTGCCAGCAGTTCTACAGTTAACTATGGCTACACCTTC. Translating gives CASSSTVNYGYTF.

This clone was observed a handful of times. The chain has TRBV25-1 and TRBJ1-5; TRBD1 agrees at 7 bases. This CDR3 comprises 14 residues. CDR1 and CDR2 from the germline V gene are MGHDK and SYGVNS. J gave up 2 bases and V 9 bases, and 7 bases lay outside the gene matches. The CDR3 protein is CASSTGRGNQPQHF. DNA of the CDR3: TGTGCCAGTTCGACAGGGCGCGGCAATCAGCCCCAGCATTTT.

This sequence joins TRBV10-3 and TRBJ2-7, with TRBD1 identical over 8 bases. Germline V lookup: CDR1 ENHRY, CDR2 SYGVKD. The trim removed 10 bases at V and 2 bases at J, leaving 13 bases unmatched. This CDR3 is built from 15 residues. The CDR3 loop is CASHPDRGPTYEQYF. The CDR3 nucleotides read TGTGCCAGCCATCCCGACAGGGGCCCCACCTACGAGCAGTACTTC.

The rearrangement joins TRBV19 to TRBJ1-2; tentatively, D is TRBD1 (6 bases). The V end was cut by 6 bases, the J end by 2 bases, with 10 bases between. The CDR3 totals 13 residues. Germline V gives CDR1 LNHDA, CDR2 SQIVND (reference sequence). The DNA of the CDR3 is TGTGCCAGTAGCCTTGGGACAAACTATGGCTACACCTTC. This translates into CASSLGTNYGYTF. The variable domain in full, completed from reference TRBV19 and TRBJ1-2, reads DGGITQSPKYLFRKEGQNVTLSCEQNLNHDAMYWYRQDPGQGLRLIYYSQIVNDFQKGDIAEGYSVSREKKESFPLTVTSAQKNPTAFYLCASSLGTNYGYTFGSGTRLTVV.

V is TRBV28 and J is TRBJ2-1; weak D call: TRBD1 (6 bases). Trimming took off 6 bases at V and 3 bases at J, with 15 bases between the two ends. The CDR3 is made up of 15 amino acids. The germline gives CDR1 MDHEN, CDR2 SYDVKM. The CDR3 region is CASSPQGPFYNEQFF. CDR3 bases: TGTGCCAGCAGCCCACAGGGCCCTTTCTACAATGAGCAGTTCTTC.

This clone was counted a few times. V and J are TRBV7-2 and TRBJ1-2; 11 positions agree with TRBD1. Germline values: CDR1 SGHTA, CDR2 FQGNSA. The length of the CDR3 is 15 residues. The J segment lost 6 bases and the V segment lost 1 base, leaving 4 bases of the junction unmatched. CDR3 nucleotides: TGTGCCAGCAGCTTAGTCGGACAGGGGGCAGATGGCTACACCTTC. It specifies CASSLVGQGADGYTF.

The rearrangement joins TRBV11-2 to TRBJ2-6; D is uncertain. Germline CDR1 SGHAT, CDR2 FQNNGV. With 8 bases removed from V and 2 bases from J, the gap between germline ends came to 7 bases. This CDR3 is 13 amino acids long. In DNA form, the CDR3 reads TGTGCCAGCCGTACGGCTGGGGCCAACGTCCTGACTTTC. It codes for CASRTAGANVLTF. The whole variable domain, remainder taken from reference TRBV11-2 and TRBJ2-6, is EAGVAQSPRYKIIEKRQSVAFWCNPISGHATLYWYQQILGQGPKLLIQFQNNGVVDDSQLPKDRFSAERLKGVDSTLKIQPAKLEDSAVYLCASRTAGANVLTFGAGSRLTVL.

This clone was seen once. The rearrangement links TRBV19 to TRBJ1-6, with 9 nucleotides matching TRBD1. Per the germline V gene, CDR1 is LNHDA and CDR2 is SQIVND (reference sequence). Losses at the gene ends were 7 bases for V and 4 bases for J; bases not matched to a gene: 11. The CDR3 runs 17 residues. The CDR3 sequence is CASTEGQGIFYNSPLHF. CDR3 DNA sequence: TGTGCCAGTACCGAAGGACAGGGGATCTTTTATAATTCACCCCTCCACTTT. The complete variable domain, with remaining parts taken from reference TRBV19 and TRBJ1-6, reads DGGITQSPKYLFRKEGQNVTLSCEQNLNHDAMYWYRQDPGQGLRLIYYSQIVNDFQKGDIAEGYSVSREKKESFPLTVTSAQKNPTAFYLCASTEGQGIFYNSPLHFGNGTRLTVT.

This clone was recorded only once. The chain has TRBV19 and TRBJ1-4, with D perhaps TRBD1 (5 bases). Germline V gene lookup returns CDR1 LNHDA and CDR2 SQIVND (reference sequence). This CDR3 is 17 amino acids long. Trimming cost V 4 bases and J 1 base, with 16 bases left between them. CDR3 sequence (DNA): TGTGCCAGTAGTACTCCCCGGGACGGGGGAACTAATGAAAAACTGTTTTTT. This encodes CASSTPRDGGTNEKLFF.

Comment on this clone: The conserved final phenylalanine or tryptophan is absent from the CDR3, which likely points to a read error. The DNA is omitted, as the CDR3 cannot be located on it reliably, and the CDR3 follows TCRdb's listing. The chain joins TRBV28 to TRBJ1-2; the table's D call TRBD1 went unverified against the DNA. The CDR3 is 12 residues long, ends included. Germline-derived CDR1 and CDR2 are MDHEN and SYDVKM. The CDR3 here is CASNPGAHQLTL.

The J gene is TRBJ2-7, the V gene TRBV28; TRBD1 agrees at 9 bases. The CDR3 is made up of 15 amino acids. Germline CDR1 and CDR2: MDHEN and SYDVKM. Trimming at V came to 7 bases and at J to 7 bases, leaving 14 bases not matched to a gene. The CDR3 loop is CASTPRADRGGEQYF. CDR3 bases: TGTGCCAGCACCCCGAGGGCGGACAGGGGTGGAGAGCAGTACTTC.

The chain recombines TRBV5-1 with TRBJ2-1; a weak D match, TRBD2 (5 bases). Germline V gene data show CDR1 as SGHRS and CDR2 as YFSETQ. V gave up 0 bases and J gave up 1 base, with 8 bases separating them. The CDR3 length is 15 residues. CDR3 sequence: CASSLEGVSYNEQFF. The CDR3 DNA follows: TGCGCCAGCAGCTTGGAGGGAGTTTCCTACAATGAGCAGTTCTTC.

The gene calls are TRBV5-1 and TRBJ2-7; D perhaps matches TRBD1 (6 bases). CDR1 is SGHRS, CDR2 YFSETQ, per germline. This CDR3 comprises 16 residues. The ends were cut back, 4 bases at V and 0 bases at J, with 17 bases in the middle. CDR3 in DNA: TGCGCCAGCAGCGTCCAAGCTGGGGGCAGCTCCTACGAGCAGTACTTC. As protein: CASSVQAGGSSYEQYF.

The gene calls are TRBV7-9 and TRBJ1-2; 7 bases agree with TRBD1. Germline V CDR1 and CDR2: SEHNR, FQNEAQ (reference sequence). Germline trimming cut 5 bases from V and 2 bases from J; bases unmatched to any gene: 11. The CDR3 runs to 16 residues. CDR3 amino acids: CASSARRTGQNYGYTF. DNA for the CDR3: TGTGCCAGCAGCGCCAGACGGACAGGTCAAAACTATGGCTACACCTTC.

In the case of this clone: One end of the junction fails to match germline, which may point to a read error. This chain joins TRBV7-7 and TRBJ2-2, with TRBD2 identical over 9 bases. This CDR3 comprises 15 residues. Germline V lookup: CDR1 SSHAT, CDR2 FNYEAQ (reference sequence). The CDR3 coding sequence is TGTGCTAGCAGCTTTAGTCTAGCGGGACCCGGGGAGCTGTTTTTT. This encodes CASSFSLAGPGELFF.

The rearrangement links TRBV15 to TRBJ1-2; D remains unclear. Trimming removed 0 bases at V and 7 bases at J, with 15 bases between. Germline V gene lookup returns CDR1 LNHNV and CDR2 YYDKDF (reference sequence). The CDR3 sequence is 15 residues long. The CDR3 sequence: CATSRDGAGSSGYTF. In nucleotides, the CDR3 is TGTGCCACCAGCAGAGATGGCGCGGGCAGTAGTGGCTACACCTTC.

This chain uses TRBV28 with TRBJ2-1; D not certain. The CDR3 is 14 residues long. CDR1 and CDR2 (germline): MDHEN, SYDVKM. V shed 7 bases and J shed 5 bases, with 15 bases lying between them. CDR3 amino acids: CASTLAFHHNEQFF. The CDR3 DNA reads TGTGCCAGCACCCTGGCCTTTCACCACAATGAGCAGTTCTTC.

The chain links TRBV7-3 to TRBJ1-1; D is undetermined. CDR1 and CDR2 from the germline V gene are SGHTA and FQGTGA. Trimming left V 5 bases short and J 7 bases short, with 17 bases between. The CDR3 totals 14 residues. As DNA, the CDR3 is TGTGCCAGCAGCCCTTTTGCGGGCGCTGGTGAAGCTTTCTTT. Residues: CASSPFAGAGEAFF.

The chain uses TRBV7-3 and TRBJ1-3; maybe TRBD1 (5 bases). The ends were cut back, 1 base at V and 2 bases at J, with 12 bases in the middle. The germline V gene encodes CDR1 SGHTA and CDR2 FQGTGA. The CDR3 contains 16 residues. The CDR3 bases are TGTGCCAGCAGCTTAAATACAGGCGCGGCTGGAAACACCATATATTTT. Amino acid sequence: CASSLNTGAAGNTIYF.

In its sample, this clone was seen once. V gene TRBV14 combines with J gene TRBJ1-2, with unresolved D. The germline V and J ends were trimmed by 3 bases and 2 bases, with 13 bases remaining between them. Germline V CDR1 and CDR2: SGHDN, FVKESK. The CDR3 loop spans 15 amino acids. CDR3: CASSQMAGNNYGYTF. CDR3 coding DNA: TGTGCCAGCAGCCAGATGGCAGGAAACAACTATGGCTACACCTTC.

The chain combines TRBV5-1 with TRBJ2-2, with unresolved D. CDR3 length: 14 residues. Germline V gives CDR1 SGHRS, CDR2 YFSETQ. V was trimmed by 2 bases and J by 0 bases, leaving 5 bases between them. CDR3 residues: CASSLLSNTGELFF. CDR3 coding DNA: TGCGCCAGCAGCTTACTCTCGAACACCGGGGAGCTGTTTTTT.

The chain links TRBV28 to TRBJ2-7, with TRBD1 identical over 7 bases. V lost 3 bases to trimming and J lost 8 bases; unmatched junction nucleotides: 10. Germline V gives CDR1 MDHEN, CDR2 SYDVKM. The CDR3 loop spans 14 amino acids. The CDR3 nucleotides read TGTGCCAGCAGTTTTGGGGACAGCCAAAGTAAGCAGTACTTC. It translates to CASSFGDSQSKQYF.

This chain joins TRBV7-2 and TRBJ1-2; 7 bases line up with TRBD1. The ends lost 5 bases at V and 0 bases at J; junction bases unmatched: 6. CDR3 length: 15 residues. Germline V gene lookup returns CDR1 SGHTA and CDR2 FQGNSA. This CDR3 is CASSLEGTANYGYTF. CDR3 sequence (DNA): TGTGCCAGCAGCCTCGAAGGGACAGCTAACTATGGCTACACCTTC.